The 28 T cell receptor beta chains given below trace back to one sample, sequenced in a study of blood T cell repertoires in COVID-19. Clones were sequenced by immunoSEQ multiplex PCR, and TCRdb holds only the in-frame ones, with some missing. The table records about 110,000 clones, 80% to 90% of them present only once. The source material was peripheral blood. Receptors were obtained from a woman older than 75 with active or convalescent COVID-19.

As DNA, the CDR3 is TGCGCCAGCAGCCCGGGGAGGCAATTAGATACGCAGTATTTT. It encodes CASSPGRQLDTQYF. The chain employs TRBV5-1 and TRBJ2-3; tentatively, D is TRBD2 (6 bases). The CDR3 spans 14 residues. Trimming stripped 4 bases from V and 5 bases from J, with 14 bases between. Germline loops: CDR1 SGHRS, CDR2 YFSETQ.

This clone was seen once. The rearrangement uses TRBV21-1 and TRBJ2-3; TRBD2 reflects the table's D call only, with no check against the DNA. TRBV21-1 counts as a pseudogene. The CDR3 runs to 17 residues. In DNA, the CDR3 is TGTGCCAGCAGCATTAGAGGGGCTAGCGGTAACACAGATACGCAGTATTTT. Translated, it gives CASSIRGASGNTDTQYF.

The chain joins TRBV28 to TRBJ2-1, with 11 bases aligning to TRBD1. Trimming took 5 bases from V and 7 from J; bases not matched to a gene: 7. Per the germline V gene, CDR1 is MDHEN and CDR2 is SYDVKM. CDR3 length: 15 amino acids. The CDR3 region has the DNA TGTGCCAGCAGTACCGGACAGGGGGCGCGGAATGAGCAGTTCTTC. Its translation: CASSTGQGARNEQFF.

V gene TRBV18 combines with J gene TRBJ2-7; no firm D call. The CDR3 length is 15 residues. V dropped 2 bases and J dropped 0 bases, with 11 bases sitting between them. The V gene's germline CDR1 is KGHSH and CDR2 LQKENI. DNA of the CDR3: TGTGCCAGCTCACCATGGGCAGATTACTCCTACGAGCAGTACTTC. Its protein product is CASSPWADYSYEQYF.

The chain links TRBV10-2 to TRBJ1-6; 9 positions match TRBD1. Looked up from germline, CDR1 is WSHSY and CDR2 is SAAADI. This CDR3 has 17 residues. Trimming at V came to 2 bases and at J to 7 bases, leaving 9 bases not matched to a gene. Here the CDR3 DNA reads TGCGCCAGCAGTGAGACAACCGGGACAGGGAGAAATTCACCCCTCCACTTT. The encoded protein is CASSETTGTGRNSPLHF.

CDR3 loop: CASSSYRDQQPQHF. The CDR3 DNA reads TGTGCCAGCAGCTCGTACAGGGACCAACAGCCCCAGCATTTT. The J gene is TRBJ1-5, the V gene TRBV7-8; TRBD1 is a possible D gene (6 bases). V was pared by 4 bases and J by 7 bases, with 14 bases between. CDR3 size: 14 residues. The germline V gene has CDR1 SGHVS and CDR2 FQNEAQ.

The rearrangement joins TRBV21-1 to TRBJ2-3; no DNA check was done on the table's D call, TRBD2. TRBV21-1 is a recognized pseudogene. The CDR3 extends over 20 amino acids. In nucleotides, the CDR3 is TGTGCCAGCAGCAAAGCGCTTACTAGCGGGAGGGATAGAAGCACAGATACGCAGTATTTT. It codes for CASSKALTSGRDRSTDTQYF.

The genes are TRBV19 and TRBJ2-1, with TRBD2 identical over 12 bases. CDR3 length: 17 amino acids. Trimming cost V 3 bases and J 9 bases; bases outside gene matches: 12. Germline-derived CDR1 and CDR2 are LNHDA and SQIVND (reference sequence). CDR3 loop: CASSMSRTSGKDGEQFF. Here the CDR3 DNA reads TGTGCCAGTAGTATGAGTAGGACTAGCGGGAAGGATGGTGAGCAGTTCTTC.

The rearrangement joins TRBV19 to TRBJ1-2; no clear D. V was pared by 2 bases and J by 7 bases, with 23 bases between. This CDR3 spans 17 amino acids. The germline gives CDR1 LNHDA, CDR2 SQIVND (reference sequence). As DNA, the CDR3 is TGTGCCAGTAGTATATTTTCCACACGGAGGATGAGGCTTGGCTACACCTTC. Its translation: CASSIFSTRRMRLGYTF.

The chain has TRBV12-3 or TRBV12-4 and TRBJ1-1; a possible D gene is TRBD1 (5 bases). The ends were cut back, 3 bases at V and 3 bases at J, with 8 bases in the middle. The CDR3 extends over 13 amino acids. The chain's CDR3 is CASSFGGYTEAFF. Here the CDR3 DNA reads TGTGCCAGCAGTTTCGGGGGTTACACTGAAGCTTTCTTT.

This chain joins TRBV28 and TRBJ2-1; 8 bases align to TRBD2. Germline CDR1 reads MDHEN; CDR2 reads SYDVKM. There are 17 residues in the CDR3. Trimming cost V 3 bases and J 4 bases; bases outside gene matches: 11. The chain's CDR3 is CASSFYGTRGGYNEQFF. CDR3 coding DNA: TGTGCCAGCAGTTTCTACGGGACTAGGGGGGGGTACAATGAGCAGTTCTTC.

This chain connects TRBV28 to TRBJ1-2, with D possibly TRBD1 on 6 matching bases. CDR3 length equals 14 residues. The germline CDR1 and CDR2 sequences are MDHEN and SYDVKM. The germline V and J ends were trimmed by 1 base and 4 bases, with 10 bases remaining between them. The CDR3 region is CASSLYQGTYGYTF. CDR3 sequence (DNA): TGTGCCAGCAGTTTATACCAGGGGACCTATGGCTACACCTTC.

The genes are TRBV5-1 and TRBJ2-3, with a tentative D call TRBD2 (6 bases). CDR3 length: 14 residues. Germline V gene lookup returns CDR1 SGHRS and CDR2 YFSETQ. Trimming took 0 bases from V and 6 from J, leaving 11 bases between them. As DNA, the CDR3 is TGCGCCAGCAGCTTGGGAGGAGGGGTGGATACGCAGTATTTT. It translates to CASSLGGGVDTQYF.

This clone was seen only once. The V call is TRBV15, the J call TRBJ1-5; tentative D call: TRBD1 (6 bases). Germline V gene data show CDR1 as LNHNV and CDR2 as YYDKDF (reference sequence). The CDR3 runs to 14 residues. The V end lost 5 bases, the J end lost 3 bases, and 11 bases lay between the germline ends. The CDR3 DNA is TGTGCCACCAGCCGAGGGGGGCTCAATCAGCCCCAGCATTTT. This encodes CATSRGGLNQPQHF.

J is TRBJ1-3 and V is TRBV6-5, with D perhaps TRBD1 (6 bases). The V gene lost 7 bases and the J gene lost 2 bases, with 12 bases spanning the gap. The CDR3 has 14 residues. Germline CDR1 MNHEY, CDR2 SVGAGI. In DNA form, the CDR3 reads TGTGCCAGCATTGTCAGGGGACCTGGAAACACCATATATTTT. It encodes CASIVRGPGNTIYF.

The J gene is TRBJ2-1, the V gene TRBV9, with D perhaps matching TRBD2 (5 bases). V dropped 6 bases and J dropped 3 bases, with 10 bases sitting between them. Germline loops: CDR1 SGDLS, CDR2 YYNGEE. The CDR3 is 13 residues long. In DNA, the CDR3 is TGTGCCAGCACCTCTGGGAGCTACAATGAGCAGTTCTTC. Its translation: CASTSGSYNEQFF.

This chain uses TRBV12-3 or TRBV12-4 with TRBJ1-1; D gene ambiguous. CDR3 length equals 11 residues. Trimming removed 7 bases from V and 6 bases from J, with 9 bases in between. CDR3 coding DNA: TGTGCCAGCACTTTGAGGGCTGAAGCTTTCTTT. Protein: CASTLRAEAFF.

The gene calls are TRBV21-1 and TRBJ1-1; TRBD1 is the table's D call and was not checked against the DNA. TRBV21-1 is a recognized pseudogene. The CDR3 has 13 residues. As DNA, the CDR3 is TGTGCCAGCAGCTCTTGGCCAGGTTGGGTCGCTTTCTTT. Its translation: CASSSWPGWVAFF.

The V gene is TRBV3-1 (or the pseudogene TRBV3-2), the J gene TRBJ2-7, with 11 bases that match TRBD2. CDR1 is LGHDT and CDR2 is YNNKEL in the germline V gene (reference sequence). This CDR3 has 14 amino acids. J lost 4 bases, V lost 1 base, and 0 bases had no gene match. The CDR3 region is CASSQGTSGYEQYF. The DNA of the CDR3 is TGTGCCAGCAGCCAAGGGACTAGCGGGTACGAGCAGTACTTC.

The rearrangement uses TRBV6-6 and TRBJ1-5, with 7 bases aligning to TRBD1. Germline CDR1 is MNHNY and CDR2 is SVGAGI (reference sequence). The CDR3 spans 15 residues. J was trimmed by 5 bases and V by 5 bases; bases with no gene match: 9. CDR3 loop: CASSQTTGIDQPQHF. For the CDR3, the DNA is TGTGCCAGCAGTCAAACGACAGGGATAGATCAGCCCCAGCATTTT.

The chain joins TRBV7-2 to TRBJ2-2; 9 nucleotides align to TRBD2. The CDR3 is made up of 17 amino acids. V lost 5 bases and J lost 1; bases outside the gene matches: 8. The germline V gene has CDR1 SGHTA and CDR2 FQGNSA. CDR3 nucleotides: TGTGCCAGCAGCCCAACCCTAGCGGGGTTGAACACCGGGGAGCTGTTTTTT. It is translated as CASSPTLAGLNTGELFF.

The chain carries TRBV4-1 and TRBJ2-1; 7 nucleotides agree with TRBD2. CDR3 length equals 15 residues. Per germline, CDR1 MGHRA and CDR2 YSYEKL. V lost 3 bases to trimming and J lost 7 bases; unmatched junction nucleotides: 9. This chain's CDR3 is CASSQAGVAWNEQFF. The CDR3 region has the DNA TGCGCCAGCAGCCAGGCGGGAGTGGCTTGGAATGAGCAGTTCTTC.

The chain carries TRBV5-5 and TRBJ2-7; TRBD2 matches at 9 bases. CDR3 length: 14 amino acids. The V and J ends lost 8 bases and 5 bases, in that order; junction bases with no gene match: 11. Germline values: CDR1 SGHKS, CDR2 YYEKEE (reference sequence). DNA of the CDR3: TGTGCCAGTGGGCCATTAGCGGGAGATCACGAGCAGTACTTC. This sequence encodes CASGPLAGDHEQYF. The full variable domain, rest sourced from reference TRBV5-5 and TRBJ2-7, is DAGVTQSPTHLIKTRGQQVTLRCSPISGHKSVSWYQQVLGQGPQFIFQYYEKEERGRGNFPDRFSARQFPNYSSELNVNALLLGDSALYLCASGPLAGDHEQYFGPGTRLTVT.

The chain is built from TRBV5-8 and TRBJ2-1, with D perhaps TRBD2 (6 bases). V lost 4 bases and J 7 bases, leaving 18 bases between the germline ends. Germline V lookup: CDR1 SGHTS, CDR2 YDEGEE. There are 15 residues in the CDR3. CDR3 bases: TGTGCCAGCAGCGCGGGACTGGCCCTGAGGAATGAGCAGTTCTTC. Its protein product is CASSAGLALRNEQFF.

J is TRBJ1-5 and V is TRBV12-3 or TRBV12-4; no clear D. V lost 6 bases and J 3 bases, leaving 9 bases between the germline ends. The CDR3 has 13 residues. The chain's CDR3 is CASSLPPNQPQHF. CDR3 bases: TGTGCCAGCAGCCTTCCCCCCAATCAGCCCCAGCATTTT.

V and J are TRBV30 and TRBJ2-7; 7 bases are shared with TRBD2. Trimming cost V 4 bases and J 6 bases; bases outside gene matches: 21. CDR1 GTSNPN and CDR2 SVGIG come from the germline V gene (reference sequence). The length of the CDR3 is 17 residues. This CDR3 reads CAWTTSRVAGVLSEQYF. For the CDR3, the DNA is TGTGCCTGGACCACGTCGCGGGTCGCGGGAGTGCTTAGCGAGCAGTACTTC. Full variable domain (outside the CDR3, taken from reference TRBV30 and TRBJ2-7): SQTIHQWPATLVQPVGSPLSLECTVEGTSNPNLYWYRQAAGRGLQLLFYSVGIGQISSEVPQNLSASRPQDRQFILSSKKLLLSDSGFYLCAWTTSRVAGVLSEQYFGPGTRLTVT.

The chain is built from TRBV3-1 (or the pseudogene TRBV3-2) and TRBJ2-3; 13 bases agree with TRBD2. The trim removed 5 bases at V and 3 bases at J, leaving 5 bases unmatched. The CDR3 has 16 amino acids. Germline V CDR1 and CDR2: LGHDT, YNNKEL (reference sequence). CDR3 loop: CASSILAGGVTDTQYF. CDR3 coding DNA: TGTGCCAGCAGCATACTAGCGGGAGGGGTTACAGATACGCAGTATTTT.

The rearrangement uses TRBV9 and TRBJ2-7; 7 nucleotides line up with TRBD2. Trimming took 1 base from V and 5 from J; bases not matched to a gene: 6. Germline CDR1 is SGDLS and CDR2 is YYNGEE. The CDR3 covers 14 residues. The CDR3 region is CASSVTSESHEQYF. The CDR3 DNA follows: TGTGCCAGCAGCGTAACTAGCGAGTCGCACGAGCAGTACTTC.